This T cell receptor beta chain was identified during a study of blood T cell repertoires in COVID-19. Turning to the study itself: Samples taken during acute and convalescent COVID-19 were collected in the United States, Italy and Spain. Nucleic acid was either cDNA or gDNA, and it came from T cells, B-cell-depleted T cells, or PBMCs.

Followed over time, Seattle patients had been enrolled while infection was active. Per the authors' pipeline: Nucleated cell counts were estimated from reference gene primer amplification. Repertoires were generated with immunoSEQ multiplex PCR, while TCRdb's copy carries only in-frame clones and drops some. For V, J and clone size, that table is used; D and trimming come from the DNA. The sample includes 95,000 or so clones, 81% of them seen just once. This clone appeared once. The sequence was collected from a man older than 75 with COVID-19, enrolled during active disease. Sequencing input: peripheral blood.

CDR3 sequence: CASSSYLRQETQYF. The CDR3 region has the DNA TGTGCCAGCAGCTCTTATCTGAGGCAAGAGACCCAGTACTTC. The gene calls are TRBV7-6 and TRBJ2-5; no clear D. The CDR3 sequence is 14 residues long. Per the germline V gene, CDR1 is SGHVS and CDR2 is FNYEAQ. Trimming took off 4 bases at V and 2 bases at J, with 11 bases between the two ends.